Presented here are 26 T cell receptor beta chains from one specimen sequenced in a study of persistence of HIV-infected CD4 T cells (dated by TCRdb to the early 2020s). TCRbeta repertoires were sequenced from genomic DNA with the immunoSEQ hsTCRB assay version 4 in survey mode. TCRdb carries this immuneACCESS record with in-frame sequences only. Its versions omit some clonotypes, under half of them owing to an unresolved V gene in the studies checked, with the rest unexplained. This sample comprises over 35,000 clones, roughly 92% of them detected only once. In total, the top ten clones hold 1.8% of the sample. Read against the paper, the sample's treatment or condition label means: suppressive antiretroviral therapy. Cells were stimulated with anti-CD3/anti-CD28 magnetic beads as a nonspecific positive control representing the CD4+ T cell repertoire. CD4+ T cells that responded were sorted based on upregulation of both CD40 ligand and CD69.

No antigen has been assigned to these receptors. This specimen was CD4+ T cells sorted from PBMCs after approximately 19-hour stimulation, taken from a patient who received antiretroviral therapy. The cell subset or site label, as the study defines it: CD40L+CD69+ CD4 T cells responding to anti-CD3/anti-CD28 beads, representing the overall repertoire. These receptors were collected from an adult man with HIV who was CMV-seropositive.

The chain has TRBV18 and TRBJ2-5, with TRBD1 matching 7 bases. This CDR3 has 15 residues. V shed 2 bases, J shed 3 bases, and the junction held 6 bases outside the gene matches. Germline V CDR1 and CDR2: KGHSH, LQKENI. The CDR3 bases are TGTGCCAGCTCACCATGGTCTCAGGGGGAAGAGACCCAGTACTTC. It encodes CASSPWSQGEETQYF.

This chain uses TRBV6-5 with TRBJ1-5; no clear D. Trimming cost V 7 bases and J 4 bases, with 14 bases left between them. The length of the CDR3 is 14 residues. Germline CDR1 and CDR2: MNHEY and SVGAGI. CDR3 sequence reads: CASNRAQINQPQHF. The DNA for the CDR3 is TGTGCCAGCAACCGGGCGCAAATTAATCAGCCCCAGCATTTT.

The CDR3: CASAKRGLNEKLFF. Written as DNA, the CDR3 is TGCGCCAGCGCAAAACGGGGGCTAAATGAAAAACTGTTTTTT. The chain recombines TRBV5-1 with TRBJ1-4, with a tentative D call TRBD1 (6 bases). Germline V gives CDR1 SGHRS, CDR2 YFSETQ. The CDR3 spans 14 residues. Trimming took 7 bases from V and 5 from J, leaving 15 bases between them.

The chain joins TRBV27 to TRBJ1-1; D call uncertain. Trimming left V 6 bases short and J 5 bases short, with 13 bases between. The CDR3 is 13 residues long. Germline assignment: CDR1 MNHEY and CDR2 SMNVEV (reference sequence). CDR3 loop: CASSSLRGTEAFF. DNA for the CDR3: TGTGCCAGCAGCTCGTTACGAGGAACTGAAGCTTTCTTT.

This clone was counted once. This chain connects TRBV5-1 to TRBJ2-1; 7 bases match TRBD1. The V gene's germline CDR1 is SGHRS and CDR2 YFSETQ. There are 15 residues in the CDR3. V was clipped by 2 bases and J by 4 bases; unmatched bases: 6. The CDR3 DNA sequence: TGCGCCAGCAGCTTCTCTCAGACAGGGTACAATGAGCAGTTCTTC. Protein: CASSFSQTGYNEQFF.

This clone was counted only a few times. The CDR3 bases are TGTGCCAGCTCACCACCTAGACAGGGGTCGGATTCACCCCTCCACTTT. Encoded protein: CASSPPRQGSDSPLHF. The rearrangement uses TRBV18 and TRBJ1-6; 8 nucleotides line up with TRBD1. The CDR3 extends over 16 amino acids. The germline V gene encodes CDR1 KGHSH and CDR2 LQKENI. V was pared by 0 bases and J by 8 bases, with 6 bases of the junction left unmatched.

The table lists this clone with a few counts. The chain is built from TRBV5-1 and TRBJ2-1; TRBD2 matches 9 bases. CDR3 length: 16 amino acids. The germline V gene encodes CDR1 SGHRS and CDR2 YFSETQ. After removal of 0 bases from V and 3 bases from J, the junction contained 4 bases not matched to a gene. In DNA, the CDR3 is TGCGCCAGCAGCTTGGGACCAGCGGGGGGCTACAATGAGCAGTTCTTC. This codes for CASSLGPAGGYNEQFF.

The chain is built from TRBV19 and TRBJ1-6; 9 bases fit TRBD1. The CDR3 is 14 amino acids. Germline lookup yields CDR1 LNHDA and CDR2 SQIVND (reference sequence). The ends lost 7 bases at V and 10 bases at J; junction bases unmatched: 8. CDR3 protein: CASMPGQGNSPLHF. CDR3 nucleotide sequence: TGTGCCAGTATGCCGGGACAGGGCAACTCACCCCTCCACTTT.

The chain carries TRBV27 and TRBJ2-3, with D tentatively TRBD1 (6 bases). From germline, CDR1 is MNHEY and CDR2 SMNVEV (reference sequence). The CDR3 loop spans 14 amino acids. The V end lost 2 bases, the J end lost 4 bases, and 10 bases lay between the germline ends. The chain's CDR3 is CASSLNRAPDTQYF. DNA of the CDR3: TGTGCCAGCAGTTTAAACAGGGCCCCAGATACGCAGTATTTT.

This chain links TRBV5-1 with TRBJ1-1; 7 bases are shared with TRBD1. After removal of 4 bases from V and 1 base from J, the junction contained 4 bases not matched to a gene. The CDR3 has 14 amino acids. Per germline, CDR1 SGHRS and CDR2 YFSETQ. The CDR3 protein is CASSKDRTNTEAFF. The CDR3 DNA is TGCGCCAGCAGCAAGGACAGGACGAACACTGAAGCTTTCTTT.

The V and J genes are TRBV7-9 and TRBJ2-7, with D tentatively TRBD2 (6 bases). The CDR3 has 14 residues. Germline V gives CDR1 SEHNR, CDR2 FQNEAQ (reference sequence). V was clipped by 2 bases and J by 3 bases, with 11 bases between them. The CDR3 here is CASSLYGGNYEQYF. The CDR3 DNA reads TGTGCCAGCAGCTTATATGGCGGGAACTACGAGCAGTACTTC.

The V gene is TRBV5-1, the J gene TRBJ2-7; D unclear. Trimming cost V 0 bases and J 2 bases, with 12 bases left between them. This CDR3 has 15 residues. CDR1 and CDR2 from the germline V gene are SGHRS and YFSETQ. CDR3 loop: CASSLAIGPAYEQYF. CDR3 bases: TGCGCCAGCAGCTTGGCAATCGGACCAGCCTACGAGCAGTACTTC. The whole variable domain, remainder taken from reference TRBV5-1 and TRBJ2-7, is KAGVTQTPRYLIKTRGQQVTLSCSPISGHRSVSWYQQTPGQGLQFLFEYFSETQRNKGNFPGRFSGRQFSNSRSEMNVSTLELGDSALYLCASSLAIGPAYEQYFGPGTRLTVT.

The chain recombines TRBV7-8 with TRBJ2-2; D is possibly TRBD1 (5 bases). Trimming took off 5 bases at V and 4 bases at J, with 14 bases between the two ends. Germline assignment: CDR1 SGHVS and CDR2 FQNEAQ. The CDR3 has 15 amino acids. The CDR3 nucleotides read TGTGCCAGCAGCCTCCTGACAGTTATCACCGGGGAGCTGTTTTTT. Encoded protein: CASSLLTVITGELFF.

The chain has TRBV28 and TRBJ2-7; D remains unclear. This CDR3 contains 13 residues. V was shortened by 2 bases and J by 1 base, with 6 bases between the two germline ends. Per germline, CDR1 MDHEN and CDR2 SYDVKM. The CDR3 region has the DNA TGTGCCAGCAGTTTAGCAGGTTCCTACGAGCAGTACTTC. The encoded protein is CASSLAGSYEQYF.

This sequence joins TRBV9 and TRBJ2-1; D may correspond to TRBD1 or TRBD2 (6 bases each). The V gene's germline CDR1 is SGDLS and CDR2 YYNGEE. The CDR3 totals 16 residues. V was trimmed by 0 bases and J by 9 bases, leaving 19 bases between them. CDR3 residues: CASSVESRGGRVEQFF. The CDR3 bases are TGTGCCAGCAGCGTAGAAAGCAGGGGAGGCAGAGTTGAGCAGTTCTTC. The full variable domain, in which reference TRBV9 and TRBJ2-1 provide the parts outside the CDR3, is DSGVTQTPKHLITATGQRVTLRCSPRSGDLSVYWYQQSLDQGLQFLIQYYNGEERAKGNILERFSAQQFPDLHSELNLSSLELGDSALYFCASSVESRGGRVEQFFGPGTRLTVL.

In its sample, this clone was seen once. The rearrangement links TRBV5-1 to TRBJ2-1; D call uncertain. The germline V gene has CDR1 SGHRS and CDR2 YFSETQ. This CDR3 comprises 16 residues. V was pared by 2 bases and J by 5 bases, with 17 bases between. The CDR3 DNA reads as TGCGCCAGCAGCTTATCCCGAGTGGGCGATCACAATGAGCAGTTCTTC. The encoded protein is CASSLSRVGDHNEQFF. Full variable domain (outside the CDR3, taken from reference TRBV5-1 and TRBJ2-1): KAGVTQTPRYLIKTRGQQVTLSCSPISGHRSVSWYQQTPGQGLQFLFEYFSETQRNKGNFPGRFSGRQFSNSRSEMNVSTLELGDSALYLCASSLSRVGDHNEQFFGPGTRLTVL.

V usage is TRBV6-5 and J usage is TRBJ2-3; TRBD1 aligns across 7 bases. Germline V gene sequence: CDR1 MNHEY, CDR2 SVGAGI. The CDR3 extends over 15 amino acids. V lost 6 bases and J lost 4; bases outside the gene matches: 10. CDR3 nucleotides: TGTGCCAGCAGCGCTGTAGGGGGCCGAGCAGATACGCAGTATTTT. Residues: CASSAVGGRADTQYF.

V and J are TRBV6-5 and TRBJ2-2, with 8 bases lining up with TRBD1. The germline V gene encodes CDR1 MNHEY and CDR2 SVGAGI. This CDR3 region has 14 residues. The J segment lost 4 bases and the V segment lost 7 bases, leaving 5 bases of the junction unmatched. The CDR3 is CASKRQGRTGELFF. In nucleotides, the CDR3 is TGTGCCAGCAAAAGACAGGGGCGCACCGGGGAGCTGTTTTTT.

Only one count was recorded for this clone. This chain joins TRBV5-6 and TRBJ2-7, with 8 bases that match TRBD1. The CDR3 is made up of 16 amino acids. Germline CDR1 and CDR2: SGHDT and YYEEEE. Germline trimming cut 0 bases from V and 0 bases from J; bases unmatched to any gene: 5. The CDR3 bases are TGTGCCAGCAGCTTGGCGACAGGGGCCGTCTCCTACGAGCAGTACTTC. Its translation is CASSLATGAVSYEQYF.

The CDR3 sequence: CASSPPRGGELFF. In DNA form, the CDR3 reads TGTGCCAGCAGCCCCCCTAGAGGGGGGGAGCTGTTTTTT. The V and J genes are TRBV7-6 and TRBJ2-2; D is possibly TRBD2 (5 bases). CDR1 SGHVS and CDR2 FNYEAQ come from the germline V gene. V was trimmed by 5 bases and J by 8 bases, leaving 12 bases between them. This CDR3 contains 13 residues. Drawing the rest from reference TRBV7-6 and TRBJ2-2, the complete variable domain is GAGVSQSPRYKVTKRGQDVALRCDPISGHVSLYWYRQALGQGPEFLTYFNYEAQQDKSGLPNDRFSAERPEGSISTLTIQRTEQRDSAMYRCASSPPRGGELFFGEGSRLTVL.

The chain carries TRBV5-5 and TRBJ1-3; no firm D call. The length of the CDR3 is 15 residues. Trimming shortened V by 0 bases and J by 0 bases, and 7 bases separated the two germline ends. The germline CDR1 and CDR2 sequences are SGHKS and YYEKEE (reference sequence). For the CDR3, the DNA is TGTGCCAGCAGCTTGGAAGCAGTCTCTGGAAACACCATATATTTT. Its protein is CASSLEAVSGNTIYF.

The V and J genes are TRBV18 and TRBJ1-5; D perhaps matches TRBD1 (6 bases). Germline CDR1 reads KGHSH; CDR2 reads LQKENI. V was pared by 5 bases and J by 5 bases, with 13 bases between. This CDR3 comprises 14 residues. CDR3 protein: CASSSQGKDQPQHF. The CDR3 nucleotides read TGTGCCAGCTCAAGTCAGGGGAAGGATCAGCCCCAGCATTTT.

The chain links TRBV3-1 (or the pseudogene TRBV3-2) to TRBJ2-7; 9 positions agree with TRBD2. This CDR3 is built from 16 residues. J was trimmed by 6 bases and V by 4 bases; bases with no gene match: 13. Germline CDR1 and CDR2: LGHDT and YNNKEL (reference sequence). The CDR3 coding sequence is TGTGCCAGCAGCCCGGAACTGAGCGGGGGGTTGATCGAGCAGTACTTC. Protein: CASSPELSGGLIEQYF.

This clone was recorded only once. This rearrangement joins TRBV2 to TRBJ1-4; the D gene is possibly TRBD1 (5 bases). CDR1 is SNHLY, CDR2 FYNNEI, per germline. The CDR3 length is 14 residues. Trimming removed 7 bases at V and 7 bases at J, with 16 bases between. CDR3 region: CASTPGPGGEKLFF. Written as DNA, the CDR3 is TGTGCCAGCACCCCGGGGCCCGGGGGTGAAAAACTGTTTTTT.

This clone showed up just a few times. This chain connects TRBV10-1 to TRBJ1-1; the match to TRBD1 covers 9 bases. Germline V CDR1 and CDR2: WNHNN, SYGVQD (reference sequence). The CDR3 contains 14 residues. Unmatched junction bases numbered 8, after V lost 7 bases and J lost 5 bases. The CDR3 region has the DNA TGCGCCAGCACCCGGGACAGGGTGGGAACTGAAGCTTTCTTT. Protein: CASTRDRVGTEAFF.

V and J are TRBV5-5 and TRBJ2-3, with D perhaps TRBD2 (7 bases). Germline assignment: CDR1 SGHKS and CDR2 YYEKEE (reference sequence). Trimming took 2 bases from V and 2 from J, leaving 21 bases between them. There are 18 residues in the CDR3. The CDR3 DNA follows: TGTGCCAGCAGCTTAATTTATCCGGGGGGCAAGAACACAGATACGCAGTATTTT. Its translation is CASSLIYPGGKNTDTQYF.